The rows below give T cell receptor beta chains drawn from one sample of a study of cytomegalovirus exposure and HLA in healthy donors. Profiled with immunoSEQ multiplex PCR; TCRdb holds only in-frame clones, not every one. Of some 93,000 clones in the sample, around a tenth were seen once. Input material: PBMCs. Every receptor here comes from a man aged 45 to 65 in good health and CMV-seropositive. Each CDR3 is given with its conserved first and last residue. The D gene is left open where the match is weak. Only part of the rows carry a size: once, few, many, or a class if the clone is expanded.

clone size,D gene,J gene,V gene,CDR3 length,CDR3 DNA,CDR3 protein
.,TRBD2,TRBJ2-3,TRBV5-1,13,TGCGCCAGCAGCTTCGCGGGAGAAGATACGCAGTATTTT,CASSFAGEDTQYF
many,.,TRBJ2-1,TRBV5-6,14,TGTGCCAGCAGCTTGATCAGGGGGGCCGGTGAGCAGTTCTTC,CASSLIRGAGEQFF
.,TRBD1,TRBJ2-3,TRBV19,14,TGTGCCAGTAGACCGGGACAGGGAGCAGATACGCAGTATTTT,CASRPGQGADTQYF
few,.,TRBJ2-2,TRBV29-1,14,TGCAGCGTGGGGGGTGGGGGGAACACCGGGGAGCTGTTTTTT,CSVGGGGNTGELFF
few,.,TRBJ2-4,TRBV9,16,TGTGCCAGCAGCGTAGGATTAGGACTAGCCAAAAACATTCAGTACTTC,CASSVGLGLAKNIQYF
few,.,TRBJ2-1,TRBV29-1,12,TGCAGCGTGGGAACAGGTTACAATGAGCAGTTCTTC,CSVGTGYNEQFF
few,TRBD2,TRBJ2-1,TRBV25-1,12,TGTGCCAGCCGCGAGACTAGCGGAACGCAGTTCTTC,CASRETSGTQFF
few,.,TRBJ1-5,TRBV28,16,TGTGCCAGCAACCACGGGGGGCGCGGGAGCAATCAGCCCCAGCATTTT,CASNHGGRGSNQPQHF
.,.,TRBJ2-7,TRBV28,14,TGTGCCAGCAGTTCTCCAATCGGGATCTACGAGCAGTACTTC,CASSSPIGIYEQYF
.,TRBD1,TRBJ1-5,TRBV28,15,TGTGCCAGCAGGCCCGACAGGGGCCTCAATCAGCCCCAGAATTTT,CASRPDRGLNQPQNF
.,TRBD2,TRBJ2-7,TRBV5-1,15,TGCGCCAGCAGCTTGGAGACTAGCGGTGCCTACGAGCAGTACTTC,CASSLETSGAYEQYF
.,.,TRBJ2-7,TRBV5-6,12,TGTGCCAGCAGCTCGCGGACCTACGAGCAGTACTTC,CASSSRTYEQYF
few,.,TRBJ2-2,TRBV11-3,16,TGTGCCAGCAGCCCGCGCGGAGGGGCGGGCACCGGGGAGCTGTTTTTT,CASSPRGGAGTGELFF
.,.,TRBJ1-2,TRBV27,13,TGTGCCAGCAGTTTACGCCAGGGTGGTGGCTACACCTTC,CASSLRQGGGYTF
.,TRBD1,TRBJ1-1,TRBV10-3,13,TGTGCCATCAGTGAAACAGGGGGCACTGAAGCTTTCTTT,CAISETGGTEAFF